This T cell receptor (beta chain) was captured in a study of blood T cell repertoires in COVID-19. About the study: Samples of COVID-19 (acute and convalescent) were obtained from the United States, Italy and Spain. T cells, B-cell-depleted T cells, or PBMCs provided the cDNA or gDNA that served as material.

Germline lookup yields CDR1 MDHEN and CDR2 SYDVKM. Trimming took 4 bases from V and 6 from J; bases not matched to a gene: 6. CDR3 length equals 14 residues. Original processing notes: Amplification from reference gene primers served as the basis for estimated nucleated cell counts. The table came from immunoSEQ multiplex PCR; TCRdb's copy has only in-frame clones and leaves some out. V, J and clone size are those of that table, while D and trimming were read from the DNA. The repertoire holds around 280,000 clones, with around 85% as singletons. V gene TRBV28 combines with J gene TRBJ1-2; 9 nucleotides match TRBD1. The material sequenced was peripheral blood. This receptor was identified in a woman in her 50s with active or convalescent COVID-19. The CDR3 sequence: CASSSLTGGHGYTF. The CDR3 bases are TGTGCCAGCAGTTCCCTGACAGGGGGTCATGGCTACACCTTC.